This entry lists 8 T cell receptor beta chains sequenced from one sample in a study of shared clonotypes between healthy human individuals. Libraries were prepared by immunoSEQ multiplex PCR; TCRdb keeps only in-frame clonotypes and omits some of them. The table records millions of clones, about 95% of them present only once. What was sequenced was naive CD4+ T cells sorted from blood. Subset here: CD45RA+ positively selected. Every receptor here comes from a man younger than 30 in good health.

The gene calls are TRBV14 and TRBJ2-3; D unresolved. CDR3 size: 18 residues. V lost 0 bases to trimming and J lost 0 bases, with 16 bases between them. The germline V gene encodes CDR1 SGHDN and CDR2 FVKESK. The CDR3 nucleotides read TGTGCCAGCAGCCAAGATATTTCTTCTCTTGCTAGCACAGATACGCAGTATTTT. The encoded protein is CASSQDISSLASTDTQYF.

The J gene is TRBJ2-3, the V gene TRBV9, with unresolved D. There are 14 residues in the CDR3. Deletions cut 0 bases from V and 4 bases from J, with 9 bases between. CDR1 is SGDLS and CDR2 is YYNGEE in the germline V gene. The CDR3 DNA follows: TGTGCCAGCAGCGTAGTGAGCGAGTCAGATACGCAGTATTTT. Translating it yields CASSVVSESDTQYF.

This chain joins TRBV18 and TRBJ2-7; possible D gene TRBD2, 6 bases. Germline-derived CDR1 and CDR2 are KGHSH and LQKENI. V lost 6 bases, J lost 5 bases, and 20 bases lay in between. This CDR3 has 15 amino acids. The CDR3 here is CASSPTTGVGDEQYF. The DNA of the CDR3 is TGTGCCAGCTCTCCGACGACGGGAGTAGGCGACGAGCAGTACTTC.

This chain uses TRBV7-9 with TRBJ2-5; no clear D gene. Trimming cost V 1 base and J 0 bases, with 6 bases left between them. CDR1 is SEHNR and CDR2 is FQNEAQ in the germline V gene (reference sequence). The CDR3 totals 14 residues. The DNA for the CDR3 is TGTGCCAGCAGCTTAGAGTCGTACCAAGAGACCCAGTACTTC. This translates into CASSLESYQETQYF. Full variable domain (rest looked up from reference TRBV7-9 and TRBJ2-5): DTGVSQNPRHKITKRGQNVTFRCDPISEHNRLYWYRQTLGQGPEFLTYFQNEAQLEKSRLLSDRFSAERPKGSFSTLEIQRTEQGDSAMYLCASSLESYQETQYFGPGTRLLVL.

The V gene is TRBV4-1, the J gene TRBJ2-3; D gene ambiguous. The V and J ends lost 4 bases and 1 base respectively, with 9 bases between them. The CDR3 length is 14 residues. Germline V lookup: CDR1 MGHRA, CDR2 YSYEKL. The CDR3 here is CASSRQMGTDTQYF. The CDR3 DNA reads as TGCGCCAGCAGCCGGCAGATGGGCACAGATACGCAGTATTTT.

V is TRBV15 and J is TRBJ1-2; D is undetermined. Germline V lookup: CDR1 LNHNV, CDR2 YYDKDF (reference sequence). The V and J ends lost 0 bases and 9 bases respectively, with 8 bases between them. The length of the CDR3 is 12 residues. CDR3 coding DNA: TGTGCCACCAGCAGAGATTCAAGCAGCTACACCTTC. Its protein product is CATSRDSSSYTF.

Regarding this clone: The sample contains more than one DNA sequence encoding this CDR3. This sequence joins TRBV30 and TRBJ2-7, with no clear D. Looked up from germline, CDR1 is GTSNPN and CDR2 is SVGIG (reference sequence). The ends were cut back, 2 bases at V and 2 bases at J, with 4 bases in the middle. The CDR3 is 11 amino acids. The CDR3 sequence: CAWSSPYEQYF. DNA for the CDR3: TGTGCCTGGAGTAGTCCCTACGAGCAGTACTTC.

The J gene is TRBJ2-3, the V gene TRBV5-1; 9 nucleotides match TRBD1. J gave up 3 bases and V 0 bases, and 5 bases lay outside the gene matches. The CDR3 contains 16 residues. The germline gives CDR1 SGHRS, CDR2 YFSETQ. The CDR3 loop reads CASSLGRDRVTDTQYF. In nucleotides, the CDR3 is TGCGCCAGCAGCTTGGGACGGGACAGGGTGACAGATACGCAGTATTTT.